The sequence of this T cell receptor beta chain was determined in a study of shared clonotypes between healthy human individuals. Findings and limits, study-wide: Clonotypes not shared had lower generation probabilities than those common to all four donors.

Assay: immunoSEQ multiplex PCR; the TCRdb copy retains only in-frame clones and omits some. The table lists some 650,000 clones, roughly 97% of them singletons, with 0.057% in the top ten. The CDR3 is 15 residues long. V lost 0 bases and J lost 3; bases outside the gene matches: 2. Germline loops: CDR1 SGHRS, CDR2 YFSETQ. A remark on this clone: The antigen remains undetermined.

The genes are TRBV5-1 and TRBJ1-3, with 8 bases aligning to TRBD1. The sequenced material came from naive CD4+ T cells sorted from blood. Specified subset: CD45RA+ positively selected. The TCR originated in a woman aged 25 to 39 in good health. As DNA, the CDR3 is TGCGCCAGCAGCTTGGGACAGGGGTTTGGAAACACCATATATTTT. This translates into CASSLGQGFGNTIYF. Filled out from reference TRBV5-1 and TRBJ1-3, the complete variable domain reads KAGVTQTPRYLIKTRGQQVTLSCSPISGHRSVSWYQQTPGQGLQFLFEYFSETQRNKGNFPGRFSGRQFSNSRSEMNVSTLELGDSALYLCASSLGQGFGNTIYFGEGSWLTVV.